The T cell receptor (beta chain) described here comes from a study of T cells after yellow fever vaccination. Background on the study: SMART-Seq v4 Ultra Low Input served to prepare low-cell-number fractions.

Study findings and constraints: CD4 and CD8 compartments shared a small share of clonotypes. Post-booster repertoires contained most primary-vaccination clones again (about 96% CD4, 88% CD8).

A word on this clonotype: Its specificity is not known.

UMIs and a universal primer site were added when TCR cDNA was made by 5'RACE template switching. One entry per CDR3 protein results from TCRdb running MiXCR on the 5' RACE reads. The data show hundreds of thousands of distinct CDR3 sequences, approximately 13% seen once. The material sequenced was PBMCs, taken on the day of the yellow fever booster vaccination. The clonotype was recovered from a young man who received the YFV17D yellow fever vaccine.

CDR3 residues: CAISESTDNEQFF. In nucleotides, the CDR3 is TGTGCCATCAGTGAGTCGACGGACAATGAGCAGTTCTTC. J is TRBJ2-1 and V is TRBV10-3; no firm D call. The CDR3 has 13 residues. Trimming shortened V by 0 bases and J by 5 bases, and 5 bases separated the two germline ends. Germline CDR1 is ENHRY and CDR2 is SYGVKD.